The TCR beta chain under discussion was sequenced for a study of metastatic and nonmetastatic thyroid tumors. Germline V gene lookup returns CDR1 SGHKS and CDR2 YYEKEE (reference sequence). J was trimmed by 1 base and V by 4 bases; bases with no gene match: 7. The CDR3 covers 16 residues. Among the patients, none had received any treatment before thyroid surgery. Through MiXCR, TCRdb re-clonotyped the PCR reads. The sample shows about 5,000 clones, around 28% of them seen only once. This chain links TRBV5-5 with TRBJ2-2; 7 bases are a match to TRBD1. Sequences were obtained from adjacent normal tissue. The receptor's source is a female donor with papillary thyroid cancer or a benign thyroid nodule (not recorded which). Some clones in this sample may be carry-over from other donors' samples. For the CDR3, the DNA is TGTGCCAGCAGCATGAGGACAGGTCAGAACACCGGGGAGCTGTTTTTT. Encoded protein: CASSMRTGQNTGELFF.